The source of this TCR beta chain is a study of CD8 T cells in ankylosing spondylitis. TCRdb re-analysed the 5' RACE reads in MiXCR, keeping a single row per CDR3 protein. The sample holds 500,000 to 550,000 distinct CDR3 sequences, 12% seen once. Study observations and caveats: Certain motif variants had earlier been reported in reactive arthritis synovial fluid and blood. Characteristic of ankylosing spondylitis blood, it appeared, was a TCR beta motif comprising several highly homologous variants.

The CDR3 totals 15 residues. Germline V lookup: CDR1 DFQATT, CDR2 SNEGSKA (reference sequence). Trimming removed 5 bases at V and 2 bases at J, with 19 bases between. This clonotype was observed a few times. What it binds is unknown. V usage is TRBV20-1 and J usage is TRBJ2-7; unclear D gene. Input material: blood, either unsorted or a sorted T cell fraction (not recorded which). This receptor was taken from a male donor with ankylosing spondylitis. The CDR3 DNA reads TGCAGTGCTCGAGCCGTCCAGGCCAATCCCTACGAGCAGTACTTC. It is translated as CSARAVQANPYEQYF.